Detailed here is one T cell receptor beta chain. Assay used: immunoSEQ multiplex PCR; TCRdb lists only in-frame clones, some missing. The sample comprises some 81,000 clones, approximately 85% of which are singletons, and about 0.57% rests with the top ten. This sample stems from a study of OX40 agonist ivuxolimab in advanced cancers. Turning to the study itself: The patients got ivuxolimab, which is an agonistic anti-OX40 (CD134) antibody.

With 1 base removed from V and 6 bases from J, the gap between germline ends came to 6 bases. The CDR3 is made up of 12 amino acids. The germline V gene has CDR1 SGHDT and CDR2 YYEEEE. The J gene is TRBJ2-3, the V gene TRBV5-6; no reliable D call. The TCR comes from an adult with an advanced solid tumor such as melanoma, head and neck, liver or kidney cancer. The starting material was CD4+ or CD8+ T cells sorted from blood, obtained in a trial of the OX40 agonist ivuxolimab. The DNA of the CDR3 is TGTGCCAGCAGCTTGTTAGCTGATACGCAGTATTTT. It is translated as CASSLLADTQYF.